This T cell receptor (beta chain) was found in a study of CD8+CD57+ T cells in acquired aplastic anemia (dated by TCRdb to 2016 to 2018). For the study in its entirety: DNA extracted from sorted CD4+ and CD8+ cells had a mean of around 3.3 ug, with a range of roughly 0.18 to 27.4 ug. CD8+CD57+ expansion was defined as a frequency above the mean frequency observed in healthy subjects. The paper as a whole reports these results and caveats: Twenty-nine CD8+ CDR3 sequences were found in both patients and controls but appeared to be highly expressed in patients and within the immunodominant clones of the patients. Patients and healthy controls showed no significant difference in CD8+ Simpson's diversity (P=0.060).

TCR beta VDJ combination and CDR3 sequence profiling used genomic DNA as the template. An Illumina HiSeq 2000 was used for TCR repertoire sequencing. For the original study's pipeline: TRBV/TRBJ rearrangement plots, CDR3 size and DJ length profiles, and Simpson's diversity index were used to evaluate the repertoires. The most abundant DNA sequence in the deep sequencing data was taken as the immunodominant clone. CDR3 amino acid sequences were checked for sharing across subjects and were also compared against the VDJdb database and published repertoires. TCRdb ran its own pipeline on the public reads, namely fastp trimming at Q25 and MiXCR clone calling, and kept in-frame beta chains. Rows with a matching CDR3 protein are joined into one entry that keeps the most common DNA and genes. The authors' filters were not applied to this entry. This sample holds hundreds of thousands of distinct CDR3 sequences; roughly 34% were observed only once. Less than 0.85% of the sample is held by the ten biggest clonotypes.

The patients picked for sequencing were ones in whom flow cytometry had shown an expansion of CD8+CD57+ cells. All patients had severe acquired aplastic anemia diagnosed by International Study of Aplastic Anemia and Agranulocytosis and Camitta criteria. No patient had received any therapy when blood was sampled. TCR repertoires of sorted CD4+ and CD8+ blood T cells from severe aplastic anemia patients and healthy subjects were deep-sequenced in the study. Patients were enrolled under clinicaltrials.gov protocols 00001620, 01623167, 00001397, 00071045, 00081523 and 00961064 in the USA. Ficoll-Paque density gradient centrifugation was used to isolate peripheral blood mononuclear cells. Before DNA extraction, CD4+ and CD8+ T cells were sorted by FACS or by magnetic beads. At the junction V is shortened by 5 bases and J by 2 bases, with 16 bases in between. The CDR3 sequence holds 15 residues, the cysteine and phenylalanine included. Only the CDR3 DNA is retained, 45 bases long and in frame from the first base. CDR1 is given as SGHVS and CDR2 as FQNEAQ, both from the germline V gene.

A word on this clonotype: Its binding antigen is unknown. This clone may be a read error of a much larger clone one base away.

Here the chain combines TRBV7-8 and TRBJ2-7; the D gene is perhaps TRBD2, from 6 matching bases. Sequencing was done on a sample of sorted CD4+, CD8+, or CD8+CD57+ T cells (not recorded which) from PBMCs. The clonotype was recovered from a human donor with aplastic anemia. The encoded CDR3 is CASSASGASAYEQYF. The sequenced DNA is TGTGCCAGCAGCGCGTCCGGGGCTAGCGCCTACGAGCAGTACTTC.